The 28 T cell receptor beta chains reported below all come from one sample, sequenced in a study of T cells after yellow fever vaccination. TCRdb reanalysed the 5' RACE reads using MiXCR and keeps one entry per CDR3 protein. This sample has 550,000 to 750,000 distinct CDR3 sequences, with approximately 13% found just once. The source was PBMCs, collected on the day of the yellow fever booster vaccination. The source is a man aged 25 to 40 who received the YFV17D yellow fever vaccine.

This clonotype was counted only a few times. The chain combines TRBV28 with TRBJ2-5, with no clear D. Trimming stripped 9 bases from V and 4 bases from J, with 15 bases between. CDR3 size: 13 residues. Germline-derived CDR1 and CDR2 are MDHEN and SYDVKM. CDR3 region: CASTTGPPETQYF. CDR3 nucleotides: TGTGCCAGTACCACGGGCCCCCCAGAGACCCAGTACTTC.

This sequence joins TRBV5-1 and TRBJ2-2, with D hard to call. V was clipped by 5 bases and J by 3 bases, with 8 bases between them. Looked up from germline, CDR1 is SGHRS and CDR2 is YFSETQ. There are 13 residues in the CDR3. Here the CDR3 reads CASSIKDTGELFF. The CDR3 region has the DNA TGCGCCAGCAGTATTAAGGACACCGGGGAGCTGTTTTTT.

This clonotype was counted only a few times. V gene TRBV28 combines with J gene TRBJ2-3, with TRBD2 matching over 9 bases. CDR1 is MDHEN, CDR2 SYDVKM, per germline. This CDR3 spans 17 amino acids. The V segment lost 6 bases and the J segment 5 bases; nucleotides outside the gene matches: 15. For the CDR3, the DNA is TGTGCCAGCAGAAAATGGGCGATAGCGGGAGTTATAGATACGCAGTATTTT. Amino acid sequence: CASRKWAIAGVIDTQYF. The variable domain in full, completed from reference TRBV28 and TRBJ2-3, reads DVKVTQSSRYLVKRTGEKVFLECVQDMDHENMFWYRQDPGLGLRLIYFSYDVKMKEKGDIPEGYSVSREKKERFSLILESASTNQTSMYLCASRKWAIAGVIDTQYFGPGTRLTVL.

The chain has TRBV6-2 or TRBV6-3 and TRBJ2-5; TRBD1 aligns across 8 bases. V lost 6 bases, J lost 0 bases, and 9 bases stayed unmatched. Germline CDR1 is MNHEY and CDR2 is SVGEGT. The CDR3 is 16 amino acids. CDR3 amino acids: CASSGPRDRYQETQYF. The CDR3 bases are TGTGCCAGCAGCGGACCCCGGGACAGGTACCAAGAGACCCAGTACTTC.

The rearrangement links TRBV20-1 to TRBJ2-5, with 9 bases identical to TRBD2. Trimming took 0 bases from V and 2 from J; bases not matched to a gene: 7. The CDR3 loop spans 16 amino acids. Germline V CDR1 and CDR2: DFQATT, SNEGSKA (reference sequence). CDR3 sequence (DNA): TGCAGTGCTAGAGACCTCGGGACTAGCCGGCAAGAGACCCAGTACTTC. Its protein is CSARDLGTSRQETQYF.

The gene calls are TRBV5-1 and TRBJ2-1, with 9 positions matching TRBD2. The CDR3 runs to 16 residues. Germline V gene sequence: CDR1 SGHRS, CDR2 YFSETQ. Losses at the gene ends were 0 bases for V and 4 bases for J; bases not matched to a gene: 5. The CDR3 DNA is TGCGCCAGCAGCTTGGCCAGGACTAGCGTTTACAATGAGCAGTTCTTC. Its protein is CASSLARTSVYNEQFF.

This rearrangement joins TRBV5-5 to TRBJ2-4, with 7 bases that match TRBD2. Germline values: CDR1 SGHKS, CDR2 YYEKEE (reference sequence). V shed 4 bases, J shed 9 bases, and the junction held 13 bases outside the gene matches. The CDR3 sequence is 15 residues long. The CDR3 region is CASSPGGRGGSIQYF. The DNA of the CDR3 is TGTGCCAGCAGCCCCGGTGGCCGGGGAGGGAGCATTCAGTACTTC.

This clonotype was counted at least ten times. This chain joins TRBV20-1 and TRBJ2-2; the D gene is possibly TRBD2 (5 bases). This CDR3 has 13 amino acids. CDR1 and CDR2 from the germline V gene are DFQATT and SNEGSKA (reference sequence). Trimming removed 7 bases from V and 0 bases from J, with 9 bases in between. The CDR3: CSVTDSNTGELFF. The CDR3 nucleotides read TGCAGTGTCACGGACTCGAACACCGGGGAGCTGTTTTTT.

This clonotype was seen a handful of times. The genes are TRBV6-1 and TRBJ2-2; D possibly corresponds to TRBD1 (7 bases). The CDR3 has 17 amino acids. Germline V gene lookup returns CDR1 MNHNS and CDR2 SASEGT. Trimming shortened V by 8 bases and J by 3 bases, and 22 bases separated the two germline ends. The CDR3 nucleotides are TGTGCCAGCTCTAGTTCAGAGGACAGGAGGGACACCGGGGAGCTGTTTTTT. Protein product: CASSSSEDRRDTGELFF.

The chain has TRBV20-1 and TRBJ1-2; D is possibly TRBD1 (6 bases). The CDR3 spans 15 residues. The V end was cut by 6 bases, the J end by 3 bases, with 20 bases between. CDR1 DFQATT and CDR2 SNEGSKA come from the germline V gene (reference sequence). The DNA for the CDR3 is TGCAGTGCCCCCAGGGCGGGGGCAAGGCACTATGGCTACACCTTC. This translates into CSAPRAGARHYGYTF.

This chain joins TRBV20-1 and TRBJ2-1; D possibly matches TRBD1 or TRBD2 (6 bases each). Trimming removed 8 bases from V and 9 bases from J, with 23 bases in between. Looked up from germline, CDR1 is DFQATT and CDR2 is SNEGSKA (reference sequence). The CDR3 is 14 amino acids. The CDR3 is CSSNRGRLALEQFF. CDR3 bases: TGCAGTTCTAATAGGGGGAGGCTAGCGCTTGAGCAGTTCTTC.

The chain combines TRBV12-3 or TRBV12-4 with TRBJ1-4; weak D call: TRBD1 (5 bases). V was cut by 4 bases and J by 10 bases, with 16 bases left in between. The CDR3 contains 14 residues. CDR3 in DNA: TGTGCCAGCAGTTATGACAGTCCGGGAGGAAAACTGTTTTTT. Translated, it gives CASSYDSPGGKLFF.

The chain has TRBV24-1 and TRBJ1-5; possible D gene TRBD1, 6 bases. This CDR3 contains 13 residues. Per the germline V gene, CDR1 is KGHDR and CDR2 is SFDVKD. Trimming shortened V by 7 bases and J by 3 bases, and 9 bases separated the two germline ends. The CDR3 sequence is CATSGQPNQPQHF. The CDR3 nucleotides are TGTGCCACCAGCGGACAGCCCAATCAGCCCCAGCATTTT.

This chain connects TRBV20-1 to TRBJ2-7; 8 bases agree with TRBD2. CDR1 is DFQATT and CDR2 is SNEGSKA in the germline V gene (reference sequence). The CDR3 loop spans 14 amino acids. V shed 3 bases, J shed 3 bases, and the junction held 7 bases outside the gene matches. CDR3 in amino acids: CSASLLAEVYEQYF. CDR3 coding DNA: TGCAGTGCTAGCCTACTAGCGGAGGTCTACGAGCAGTACTTC.

The chain links TRBV19 to TRBJ1-1; D is unresolved. Per the germline V gene, CDR1 is LNHDA and CDR2 is SQIVND (reference sequence). The V and J ends lost 7 bases and 0 bases respectively, with 12 bases between them. The CDR3 has 14 residues. The chain's CDR3 is CASKRLELNTEAFF. The CDR3 bases are TGTGCCAGTAAACGCCTAGAGTTGAACACTGAAGCTTTCTTT.

This clonotype was seen more than once but under ten times. The chain combines TRBV29-1 with TRBJ2-7, with D possibly called TRBD1 or TRBD2 (6 bases each). Germline V gene sequence: CDR1 SQVTM, CDR2 ANQGSEA. V lost 4 bases and J lost 0, with 22 bases in between. The CDR3 length is 17 residues. The CDR3 loop reads CSVVGGRVGRSSYEQYF. As DNA, the CDR3 is TGCAGCGTTGTGGGGGGCCGAGTGGGGCGGAGCTCCTACGAGCAGTACTTC.

V usage is TRBV18 and J usage is TRBJ1-6; D may be TRBD1 (6 bases). The CDR3 runs 18 residues. V gave up 3 bases and J gave up 5 bases, with 20 bases separating them. Germline V gene sequence: CDR1 KGHSH, CDR2 LQKENI. CDR3 protein: CASSPYSRPGQNNSPLHF. Here the CDR3 DNA reads TGTGCCAGCTCACCCTACTCCAGACCGGGACAAAATAATTCACCCCTCCACTTT.

A few counts support this clonotype. J is TRBJ2-7 and V is TRBV7-2; no clear D. V was cut by 1 base and J by 0 bases, with 13 bases left in between. Germline assignment: CDR1 SGHTA and CDR2 FQGNSA. CDR3 size: 16 residues. CDR3 DNA: TGTGCCAGCAGCTTAGGATTGCGGCAGCCCTCCTACGAGCAGTACTTC. Translating it yields CASSLGLRQPSYEQYF.

This chain joins TRBV20-1 and TRBJ1-2; possible D gene TRBD1, 5 bases. The CDR3 runs to 12 residues. V was cut by 2 bases and J by 11 bases, with 15 bases left in between. Germline CDR1 is DFQATT and CDR2 is SNEGSKA (reference sequence). In nucleotides, the CDR3 is TGCAGTGCTAGAAGCCCAGGGAGAGGGTACACCTTC. Its translation: CSARSPGRGYTF.

V and J are TRBV20-1 and TRBJ2-7; 8 nucleotides align to TRBD2. Germline V gene sequence: CDR1 DFQATT, CDR2 SNEGSKA (reference sequence). J was trimmed by 2 bases and V by 6 bases; bases with no gene match: 6. This CDR3 is 13 amino acids long. This CDR3 is CSALAGTPYEQYF. The DNA of the CDR3 is TGCAGTGCATTAGCGGGAACCCCCTACGAGCAGTACTTC.

The chain employs TRBV20-1 and TRBJ2-3; no definite D call. V gave up 6 bases and J gave up 12 bases, with 19 bases separating them. The length of the CDR3 is 12 residues. CDR1 is DFQATT, CDR2 SNEGSKA, per germline (reference sequence). CDR3 DNA sequence: TGCAGTGCCGATAGGGAAGTCTCCCCTCAGTATTTT. This gives the protein CSADREVSPQYF.

V usage is TRBV6-1 and J usage is TRBJ2-1; 8 bases match TRBD2. V shed 5 bases and J 9 bases; nucleotides not matched to a gene: 9. The CDR3 is 14 residues long. Germline CDR1 reads MNHNS; CDR2 reads SASEGT. CDR3 nucleotides: TGTGCCAGCAGTAGACCGGGGGGGGACGGTGAGCAGTTCTTC. This gives the protein CASSRPGGDGEQFF.

This clonotype has more than one count but fewer than ten. The gene calls are TRBV5-1 and TRBJ2-5; D is tentatively TRBD1 or TRBD2 (5 bases each). This CDR3 is 16 amino acids long. Trimming pared 5 bases from V and 5 bases from J, leaving 22 bases between. Germline V lookup: CDR1 SGHRS, CDR2 YFSETQ. The CDR3: CASSLKKGAGLETQYF. Written as DNA, the CDR3 is TGCGCCAGCAGTCTGAAGAAGGGAGCAGGGTTGGAGACCCAGTACTTC.

V and J are TRBV25-1 and TRBJ2-3; 12 bases map to TRBD2. The CDR3 length is 17 residues. Germline V lookup: CDR1 MGHDK, CDR2 SYGVNS. Trimming took 3 bases from V and 3 from J; bases not matched to a gene: 7. The CDR3 DNA sequence: TGTGCCAGCAGTGATCAGACTAGCGGGAGACTGACAGATACGCAGTATTTT. It specifies CASSDQTSGRLTDTQYF.

The chain employs TRBV6-5 and TRBJ2-2; possibly TRBD1 or TRBD2 for D (5 bases each). The germline V gene has CDR1 MNHEY and CDR2 SVGAGI. V lost 0 bases, J lost 2 bases, and 10 bases lay in between. The CDR3 totals 16 residues. The CDR3 coding sequence is TGTGCCAGCAGTTACTCCGGGACCCTAAACACCGGGGAGCTGTTTTTT. Residues: CASSYSGTLNTGELFF.

In DNA form, the CDR3 reads TGTGCCAGCAGCCAAGACGAGACTAGCGGGAGAGGAAATACGCAGTATTTT. Its protein product is CASSQDETSGRGNTQYF. This chain connects TRBV4-2 to TRBJ2-3; 12 bases are a match to TRBD2. V shed 0 bases and J 7 bases; nucleotides not matched to a gene: 8. The germline gives CDR1 LGHNA, CDR2 YNFKEQ. The CDR3 has 17 residues.

This chain connects TRBV6-2 or TRBV6-3 to TRBJ2-1; 13 nucleotides line up with TRBD2. The CDR3 sequence is 16 residues long. Trimming cost V 2 bases and J 9 bases; bases outside gene matches: 7. The germline gives CDR1 MNHEY, CDR2 SVGEGT. This CDR3 reads CASSYLGLAGVGEQFF. The DNA for the CDR3 is TGTGCCAGCAGTTACCTCGGACTAGCGGGAGTGGGTGAGCAGTTCTTC.

The rearrangement uses TRBV7-2 and TRBJ2-5; 8 positions agree with TRBD2. The CDR3 has 15 residues. The J segment lost 5 bases and the V segment lost 5 bases, leaving 10 bases of the junction unmatched. Germline loops: CDR1 SGHTA, CDR2 FQGNSA. The CDR3 region is CASSGGGTRSETQYF. CDR3 coding DNA: TGTGCCAGCAGCGGAGGCGGGACTAGATCGGAGACCCAGTACTTC.